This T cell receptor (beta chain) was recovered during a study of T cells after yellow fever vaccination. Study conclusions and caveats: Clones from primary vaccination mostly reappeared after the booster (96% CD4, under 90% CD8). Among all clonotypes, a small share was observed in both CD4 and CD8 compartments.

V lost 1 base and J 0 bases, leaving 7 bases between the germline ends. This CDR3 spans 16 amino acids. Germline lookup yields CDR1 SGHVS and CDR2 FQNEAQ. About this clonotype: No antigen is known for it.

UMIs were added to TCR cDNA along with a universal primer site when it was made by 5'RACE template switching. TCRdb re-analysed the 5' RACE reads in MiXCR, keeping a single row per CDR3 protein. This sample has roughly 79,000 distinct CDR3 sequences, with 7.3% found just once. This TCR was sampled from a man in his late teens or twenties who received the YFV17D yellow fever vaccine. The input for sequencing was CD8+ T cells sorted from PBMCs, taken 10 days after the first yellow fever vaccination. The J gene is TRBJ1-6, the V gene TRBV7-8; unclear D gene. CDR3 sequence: CASSLEFSSYNSPLHF. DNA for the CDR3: TGTGCCAGCAGCTTAGAGTTTAGCTCCTATAATTCACCCCTCCACTTT.